These 5 T cell receptor beta chains were all obtained from the same sample, sequenced in a study of cytomegalovirus exposure and HLA in healthy donors. Vbeta (60) and Jbeta (13) primers were used in the PCR. Produced via immunoSEQ multiplex PCR; TCRdb's table is partial and in-frame only. The data contain under 150,000 clones, around 84% of them singletons. The sequenced sample consisted of PBMCs. These receptors were collected from a woman in her twenties or thirties in good health and CMV-seropositive.

The rearrangement links TRBV6-5 to TRBJ1-1; TRBD1 matches at 7 bases. The CDR3 has 15 residues. Trimming took 2 bases from V and 3 from J; bases not matched to a gene: 6. Germline lookup yields CDR1 MNHEY and CDR2 SVGAGI. The CDR3 bases are TGTGCCAGCAGTTACGACAGGGCGTACGACACTGAAGCTTTCTTT. Encoded protein: CASSYDRAYDTEAFF.

The V gene is TRBV10-1, the J gene TRBJ1-1, with 7 positions matching TRBD1. Germline trimming cut 6 bases from V and 14 bases from J; bases unmatched to any gene: 12. From germline, CDR1 is WNHNN and CDR2 SYGVQD (reference sequence). The CDR3 loop spans 12 amino acids. The CDR3 coding sequence is TGCGCCAGCAGCGCTAACCGGGACAGCAGGTTCTTT. Amino acid sequence: CASSANRDSRFF.

Only a few counts were recorded for this clone. J is TRBJ2-3 and V is TRBV27; possible D gene TRBD1, 5 bases. The CDR3 extends over 14 amino acids. V lost 3 bases to trimming and J lost 4 bases, with 11 bases between them. Germline V lookup: CDR1 MNHEY, CDR2 SMNVEV (reference sequence). In nucleotides, the CDR3 is TGTGCCAGCAGTTTTGTCAGGGTCCCAGATACGCAGTATTTT. Translating it yields CASSFVRVPDTQYF.

This clone showed up just once. The genes are TRBV9 and TRBJ2-3, with TRBD1 identical over 11 bases. J was trimmed by 2 bases and V by 4 bases; bases with no gene match: 6. Germline V gene sequence: CDR1 SGDLS, CDR2 YYNGEE. The CDR3 is made up of 16 amino acids. For the CDR3, the DNA is TGTGCCAGCAGCAAAGGACAGGGGGCCAACACAGATACGCAGTATTTT. Its translation is CASSKGQGANTDTQYF.

The V gene is TRBV29-1, the J gene TRBJ1-2, with no clear D. The germline V gene encodes CDR1 SQVTM and CDR2 ANQGSEA. V was shortened by 1 base and J by 0 bases, with 9 bases between the two germline ends. The CDR3 has 14 amino acids. CDR3 coding DNA: TGCAGCGTTGAAGGCGCCGGAGCTAACTATGGCTACACCTTC. Its protein is CSVEGAGANYGYTF.